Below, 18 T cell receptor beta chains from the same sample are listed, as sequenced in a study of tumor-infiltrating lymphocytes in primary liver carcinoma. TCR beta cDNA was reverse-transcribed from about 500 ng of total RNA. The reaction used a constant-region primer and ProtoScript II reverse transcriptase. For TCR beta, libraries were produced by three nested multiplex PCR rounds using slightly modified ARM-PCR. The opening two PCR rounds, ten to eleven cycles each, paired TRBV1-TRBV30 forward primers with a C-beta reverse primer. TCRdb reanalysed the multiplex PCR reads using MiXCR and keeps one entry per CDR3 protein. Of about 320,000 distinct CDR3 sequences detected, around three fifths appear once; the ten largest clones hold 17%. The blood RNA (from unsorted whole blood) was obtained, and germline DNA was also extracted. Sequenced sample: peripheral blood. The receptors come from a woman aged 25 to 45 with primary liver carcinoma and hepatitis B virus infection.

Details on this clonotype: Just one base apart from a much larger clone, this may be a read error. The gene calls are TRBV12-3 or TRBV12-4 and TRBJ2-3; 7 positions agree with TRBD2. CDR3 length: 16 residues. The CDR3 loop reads CATSSSRREFADTQYF. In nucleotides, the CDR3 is TGTGCCACCAGTTCTTCTCGGCGGGAGTTCGCAGATACGCAGTATTTT.

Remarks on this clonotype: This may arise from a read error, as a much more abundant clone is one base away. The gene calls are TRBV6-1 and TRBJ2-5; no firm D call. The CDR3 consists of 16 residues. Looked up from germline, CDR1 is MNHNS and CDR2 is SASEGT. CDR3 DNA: TGTGCCAGCGGTGAGTATAGGCCTTACGAACAAGAGACCCAGTACTTC. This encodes CASGEYRPYEQETQYF.

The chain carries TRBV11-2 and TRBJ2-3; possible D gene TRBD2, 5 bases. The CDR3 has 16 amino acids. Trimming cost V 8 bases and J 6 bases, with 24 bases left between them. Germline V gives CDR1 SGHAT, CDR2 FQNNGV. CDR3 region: CASCRVSWRITDTQYF. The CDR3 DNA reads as TGTGCCAGCTGCCGAGTATCCTGGAGGATCACTGATACGCAGTATTTT.

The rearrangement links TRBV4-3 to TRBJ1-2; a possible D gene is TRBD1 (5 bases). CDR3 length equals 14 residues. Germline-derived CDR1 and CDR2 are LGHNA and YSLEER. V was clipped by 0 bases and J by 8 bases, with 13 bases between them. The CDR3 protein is CASSQDRDPYGYTF. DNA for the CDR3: TGCGCCAGCAGCCAAGACAGGGATCCATACGGCTACACCTTC.

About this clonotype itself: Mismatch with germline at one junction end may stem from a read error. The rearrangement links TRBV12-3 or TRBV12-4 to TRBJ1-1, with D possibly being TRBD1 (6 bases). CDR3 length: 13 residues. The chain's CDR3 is CASRLQGNIEAFF. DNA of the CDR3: TGTGCCAGCAGGTTACAGGGAAACATTGAAGCTTTCTTT.

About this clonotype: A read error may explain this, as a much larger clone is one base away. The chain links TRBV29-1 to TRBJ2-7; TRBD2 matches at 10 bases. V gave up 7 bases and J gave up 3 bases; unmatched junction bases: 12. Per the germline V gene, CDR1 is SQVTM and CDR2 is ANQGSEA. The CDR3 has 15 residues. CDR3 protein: CSDAHGLAENYEQYF. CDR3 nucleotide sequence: TGCAGCGATGCCCATGGACTAGCGGAAAACTACGAGCAGTACTTC.

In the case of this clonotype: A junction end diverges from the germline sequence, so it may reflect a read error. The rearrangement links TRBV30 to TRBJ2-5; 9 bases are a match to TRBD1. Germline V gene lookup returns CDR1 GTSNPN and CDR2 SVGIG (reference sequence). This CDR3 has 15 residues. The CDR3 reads CAWSATGGGQGTQYF. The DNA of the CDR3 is TGTGCCTGGAGTGCGACAGGGGGAGGCCAAGGGACCCAGTACTTC.

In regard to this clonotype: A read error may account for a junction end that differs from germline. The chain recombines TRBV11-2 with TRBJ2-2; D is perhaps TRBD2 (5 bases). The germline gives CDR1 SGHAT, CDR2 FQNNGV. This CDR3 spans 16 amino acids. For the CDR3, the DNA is TGTGCCAGCAGCTCACGACCAGCGGTGAACACCGGGGAGTTGTTTTTT. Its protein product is CASSSRPAVNTGELFF.

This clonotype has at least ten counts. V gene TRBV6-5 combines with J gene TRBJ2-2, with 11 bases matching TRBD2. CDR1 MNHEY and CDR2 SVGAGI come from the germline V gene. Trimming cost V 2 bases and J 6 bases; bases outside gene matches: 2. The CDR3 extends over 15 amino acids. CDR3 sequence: CASSYRLAGSGELFF. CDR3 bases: TGTGCCAGCAGTTACAGACTAGCGGGATCCGGGGAGCTGTTTTTT.

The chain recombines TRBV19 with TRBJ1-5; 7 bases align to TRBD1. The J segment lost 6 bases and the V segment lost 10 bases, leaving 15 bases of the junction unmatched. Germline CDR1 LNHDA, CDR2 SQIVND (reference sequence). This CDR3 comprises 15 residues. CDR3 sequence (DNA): TGTGCCACTGCGACAGGGAAGGTTACAAGTCAGCCCCAGCATTTT. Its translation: CATATGKVTSQPQHF.

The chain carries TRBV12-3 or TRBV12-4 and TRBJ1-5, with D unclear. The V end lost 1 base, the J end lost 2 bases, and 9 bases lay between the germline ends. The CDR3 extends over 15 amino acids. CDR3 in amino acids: CASSLGGVGNQPQHF. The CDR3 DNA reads TGTGCCAGCAGTTTAGGGGGTGTAGGCAATCAGCCCCAGCATTTT.

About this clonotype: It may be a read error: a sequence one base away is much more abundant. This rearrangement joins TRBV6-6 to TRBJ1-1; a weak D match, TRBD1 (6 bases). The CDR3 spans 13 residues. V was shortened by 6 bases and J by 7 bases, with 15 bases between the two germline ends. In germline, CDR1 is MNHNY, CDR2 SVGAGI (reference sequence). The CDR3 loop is CASRLTGGYEAFF. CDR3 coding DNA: TGTGCCAGCAGACTTACTGGGGGCTATGAAGCTTTCTTT.

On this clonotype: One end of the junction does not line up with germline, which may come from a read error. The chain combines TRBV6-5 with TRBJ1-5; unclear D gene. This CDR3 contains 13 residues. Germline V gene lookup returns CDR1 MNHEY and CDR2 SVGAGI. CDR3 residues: CGSSSMIRQPQHF. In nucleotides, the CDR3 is TGTGGCAGCAGTTCTATGATTCGCCAGCCCCAGCATTTT.

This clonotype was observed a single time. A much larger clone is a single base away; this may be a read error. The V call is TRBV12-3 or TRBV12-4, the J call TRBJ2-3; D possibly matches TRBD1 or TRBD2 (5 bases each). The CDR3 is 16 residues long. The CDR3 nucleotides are TGTGCCAGCAGTTTCCCTGGACACCCTAGCACAGATGCGCAGTATTTT. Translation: CASSFPGHPSTDAQYF.

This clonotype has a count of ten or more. DNA of the CDR3: TGTGCCAGCATGGGCCTTAGAGGGGGAAACACCATATATTTT. Translated, it gives CASMGLRGGNTIYF. The J gene is TRBJ1-3, the V gene TRBV6-1, with unresolved D. Trimming pared 7 bases from V and 4 bases from J, leaving 14 bases between. Germline V gene sequence: CDR1 MNHNS, CDR2 SASEGT. The length of the CDR3 is 14 residues.

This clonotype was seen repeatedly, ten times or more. CDR3 nucleotide sequence: TGTGCCAGCACTCCTCCGGGACAGATCTACGAGCAGTACTTC. Translated: CASTPPGQIYEQYF. The rearrangement joins TRBV6-6 to TRBJ2-7; 7 bases match TRBD1. V dropped 7 bases and J dropped 3; count of bases not matched to a gene: 9. Germline loops: CDR1 MNHNY, CDR2 SVGAGI (reference sequence). The CDR3 totals 14 residues.

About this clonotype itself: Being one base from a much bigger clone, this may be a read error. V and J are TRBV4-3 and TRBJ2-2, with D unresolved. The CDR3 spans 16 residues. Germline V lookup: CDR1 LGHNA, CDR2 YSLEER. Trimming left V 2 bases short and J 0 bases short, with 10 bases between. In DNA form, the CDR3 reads TGCGCCAGCAGCCAATCAATGGGCACGAACACCGGGGAGCTGTTTTTT. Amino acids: CASSQSMGTNTGELFF.

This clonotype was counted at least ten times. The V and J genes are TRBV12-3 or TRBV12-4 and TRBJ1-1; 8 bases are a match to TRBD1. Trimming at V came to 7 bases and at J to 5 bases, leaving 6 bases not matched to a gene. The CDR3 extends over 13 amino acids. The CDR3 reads CASTSQGGTEAFF. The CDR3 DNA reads TGTGCCAGCACCTCACAGGGGGGAACTGAAGCTTTCTTT.